What follows are 3 T cell receptor beta chains derived from one specimen sequenced in a study of T cell changes during pregnancy in multiple sclerosis. Generated by immunoSEQ multiplex PCR, the TCRdb table keeps only in-frame clones and is missing some. The sample comprises about 19,000 clones, 86% of which are singletons, and 5.5% to 7.5% rests with the top ten. Sequenced here: CD8+ T cells from peripheral blood mononuclear cells, sampled in the third trimester of pregnancy. These receptors were obtained from a female donor in good health, enrolled as a control in a pregnancy study.

This sequence joins TRBV7-9 and TRBJ1-1; D is ambiguous. The CDR3 loop spans 12 amino acids. V lost 5 bases to trimming and J lost 6 bases, with 10 bases between them. Germline V lookup: CDR1 SEHNR, CDR2 FQNEAQ (reference sequence). In DNA form, the CDR3 reads TGTGCCAGCAGCCTGCCTCGCGCTGAAGCTTTCTTT. Its translation: CASSLPRAEAFF.

The V and J genes are TRBV13 and TRBJ1-5; D is uncertain. CDR1 and CDR2 from the germline V gene are PRHDT and FYEKMQ (reference sequence). The CDR3 is 13 amino acids. Trimming pared 0 bases from V and 7 bases from J, leaving 7 bases between. The CDR3 DNA sequence: TGTGCCAGCAGCTTAGGAGGAGGGCAGCCCCAGCATTTT. Translating gives CASSLGGGQPQHF. Supplemented by reference TRBV13 and TRBJ1-5, the full variable domain reads AAGVIQSPRHLIKEKRETATLKCYPIPRHDTVYWYQQGPGQDPQFLISFYEKMQSDKGSIPDRFSAQQFSDYHSELNMSSLELGDSALYFCASSLGGGQPQHFGDGTRLSIL.

V is TRBV15 and J is TRBJ2-7, with D maybe TRBD1 (5 bases). The germline CDR1 and CDR2 sequences are LNHNV and YYDKDF (reference sequence). V lost 3 bases and J 2 bases, leaving 8 bases between the germline ends. This CDR3 contains 13 residues. The CDR3 loop reads CATSRTETYEQYF. The CDR3 bases are TGTGCCACCAGCAGGACAGAGACCTACGAGCAGTACTTC.